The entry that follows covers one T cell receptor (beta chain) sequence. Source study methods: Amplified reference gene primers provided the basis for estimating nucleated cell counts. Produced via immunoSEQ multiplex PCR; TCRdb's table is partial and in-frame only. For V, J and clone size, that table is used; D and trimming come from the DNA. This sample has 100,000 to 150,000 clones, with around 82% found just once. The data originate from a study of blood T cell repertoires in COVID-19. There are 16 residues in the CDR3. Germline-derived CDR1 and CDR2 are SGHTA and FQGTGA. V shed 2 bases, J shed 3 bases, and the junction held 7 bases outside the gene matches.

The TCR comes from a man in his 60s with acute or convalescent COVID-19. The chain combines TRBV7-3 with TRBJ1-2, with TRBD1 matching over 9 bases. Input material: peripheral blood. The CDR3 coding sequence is TGTGCCAGCAGCTTAGATGGGACAGGGAGGGACTATGGCTACACCTTC. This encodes CASSLDGTGRDYGYTF.